These 17 T cell receptor beta chains were all obtained from the same sample, sequenced in a study of regulatory dendritic cells for organ transplantation. The table came from immunoSEQ multiplex PCR; TCRdb's copy has only in-frame clones and leaves some out. The sample yields fewer than 40,000 clones, just over 90% seen once. Sequencing was performed on naive CD8+ T cells from blood. Subset given: CD45RA+ naive T cells. Receptors originate from a human donor in good health.

V is TRBV19 and J is TRBJ1-1; D is unclear. The germline V gene encodes CDR1 LNHDA and CDR2 SQIVND (reference sequence). The CDR3 spans 14 residues. Between the trimmed V and J ends, which lost 8 bases and 2 bases, there was a span of 15 bases. CDR3 in amino acids: CASPPAAGNTEAFF. CDR3 coding DNA: TGTGCCAGTCCCCCGGCGGCAGGAAACACTGAAGCTTTCTTT.

The V call is TRBV5-4, the J call TRBJ2-7; 8 bases agree with TRBD1. The germline gives CDR1 SGHNT, CDR2 YYREEE (reference sequence). There are 13 residues in the CDR3. The junction had 3 bases not matched to a gene; V was cut back by 2 bases and J by 5 bases. CDR3 residues: CASSFQGADEQYF. The CDR3 DNA reads TGTGCCAGCAGCTTTCAGGGGGCGGACGAGCAGTACTTC.

The chain links TRBV4-2 to TRBJ1-5, with D perhaps matching TRBD1 (5 bases). The CDR3 extends over 14 amino acids. Germline lookup yields CDR1 LGHNA and CDR2 YNFKEQ. V lost 1 base and J lost 6, with 10 bases in between. CDR3: CASSQGQGGQPQHF. The CDR3 bases are TGTGCCAGCAGCCAAGGTCAGGGCGGTCAGCCCCAGCATTTT.

V usage is TRBV7-8 and J usage is TRBJ1-5; TRBD1 agrees at 8 bases. Losses at the gene ends were 1 base for V and 2 bases for J; bases not matched to a gene: 4. CDR3 length: 16 amino acids. CDR1 SGHVS and CDR2 FQNEAQ come from the germline V gene. The CDR3 sequence is CASSLVEQGGNQPQHF. The CDR3 DNA reads TGTGCCAGCAGCTTAGTAGAACAGGGGGGCAATCAGCCCCAGCATTTT.

The rearrangement uses TRBV5-5 and TRBJ1-2; D not certain. This CDR3 comprises 14 residues. Germline assignment: CDR1 SGHKS and CDR2 YYEKEE (reference sequence). V lost 0 bases and J lost 5, with 11 bases in between. The DNA of the CDR3 is TGTGCCAGCAGCTTGGGTGGAGAATTTTATGGCTACACCTTC. This encodes CASSLGGEFYGYTF.

Here the CDR3 DNA reads TGTGCCAGCAGTTTAGGGCAGAACCAAGAGACCCAGTACTTC. This codes for CASSLGQNQETQYF. The chain links TRBV27 to TRBJ2-5; D is unresolved. The CDR3 has 14 amino acids. Germline CDR1 MNHEY, CDR2 SMNVEV (reference sequence). V dropped 2 bases and J dropped 0 bases, with 7 bases sitting between them.

The gene calls are TRBV5-6 and TRBJ1-2; TRBD1 matches at 7 bases. The CDR3 sequence is 14 residues long. Trimming took 0 bases from V and 4 from J; bases not matched to a gene: 3. The V gene's germline CDR1 is SGHDT and CDR2 YYEEEE. In DNA, the CDR3 is TGTGCCAGCAGCTTGGGGGGACAGAGCTATGGCTACACCTTC. It is translated as CASSLGGQSYGYTF.

CDR3 sequence: CAWSTLAANGNEQFF. CDR3 sequence (DNA): TGTGCCTGGAGTACTCTAGCGGCCAACGGGAATGAGCAGTTCTTC. The chain has TRBV30 and TRBJ2-1; 7 bases are a match to TRBD2. Germline V CDR1 and CDR2: GTSNPN, SVGIG (reference sequence). With 2 bases clipped from V and 7 bases from J, the junction kept 11 bases outside the gene matches. There are 15 residues in the CDR3. Drawing the rest from reference TRBV30 and TRBJ2-1, the complete variable domain is SQTIHQWPATLVQPVGSPLSLECTVEGTSNPNLYWYRQAAGRGLQLLFYSVGIGQISSEVPQNLSASRPQDRQFILSSKKLLLSDSGFYLCAWSTLAANGNEQFFGPGTRLTVL.

This chain uses TRBV6-1 with TRBJ2-7; perhaps TRBD1 as D (5 bases). V lost 0 bases, J lost 2 bases, and 17 bases lay in between. The CDR3 length is 17 residues. Germline CDR1 is MNHNS and CDR2 is SASEGT. Written as DNA, the CDR3 is TGTGCCAGCAGTGAAGCTTTTTTGGGGCAGGTTACCTACGAGCAGTACTTC. Translated: CASSEAFLGQVTYEQYF.

The chain couples TRBV13 to TRBJ2-1, with 8 nucleotides matching TRBD2. This CDR3 is built from 17 residues. Looked up from germline, CDR1 is PRHDT and CDR2 is FYEKMQ (reference sequence). Trimming removed 0 bases from V and 5 bases from J; junction bases left unmatched: 9. In DNA, the CDR3 is TGTGCCAGCAGCTTAGGCCCATCACTAGCGGCTGACAATGAGCAGTTCTTC. This encodes CASSLGPSLAADNEQFF.

The CDR3 DNA reads as TGTGCCAGCAGCTTCCCCGGGACAGGGGGCGAGCGCTATGGCTACACCTTC. Translated, it gives CASSFPGTGGERYGYTF. V is TRBV7-8 and J is TRBJ1-2; TRBD1 aligns across 12 bases. The CDR3 contains 17 residues. Germline V gene lookup returns CDR1 SGHVS and CDR2 FQNEAQ. Trimming removed 3 bases from V and 4 bases from J; junction bases left unmatched: 9.

The chain carries TRBV7-9 and TRBJ2-7, with D unresolved. The V gene's germline CDR1 is SEHNR and CDR2 FQNEAQ (reference sequence). The germline V and J ends were trimmed by 5 bases and 2 bases, with 10 bases remaining between them. The CDR3 totals 13 residues. The CDR3 DNA reads as TGTGCCAGCAGCCTCAGTGGGGCCTACGAGCAGTACTTC. Encoded protein: CASSLSGAYEQYF. The variable domain in full, with the rest retrieved from reference TRBV7-9 and TRBJ2-7, is DTGVSQNPRHKITKRGQNVTFRCDPISEHNRLYWYRQTLGQGPEFLTYFQNEAQLEKSRLLSDRFSAERPKGSFSTLEIQRTEQGDSAMYLCASSLSGAYEQYFGPGTRLTVT.

The chain has TRBV28 and TRBJ1-5; maybe TRBD1 (6 bases). The CDR3 loop spans 14 amino acids. Germline CDR1 reads MDHEN; CDR2 reads SYDVKM. The V end was cut by 6 bases, the J end by 3 bases, with 12 bases between. The CDR3 loop is CASSDTGNNQPQHF. The CDR3 DNA reads as TGTGCCAGCAGCGACACAGGGAACAATCAGCCCCAGCATTTT.

The CDR3 spells CASSESWVGEEKLFF. CDR3 in DNA: TGTGCCAGCAGTGAAAGTTGGGTAGGAGAGGAAAAACTGTTTTTT. The J gene is TRBJ1-4, the V gene TRBV6-1; no firm D call. The germline V gene has CDR1 MNHNS and CDR2 SASEGT. This CDR3 is 15 amino acids long. Trimming cost V 2 bases and J 8 bases, with 15 bases left between them.

The chain recombines TRBV7-9 with TRBJ2-3; no reliable D call. V was cut by 5 bases and J by 1 base, with 7 bases left in between. The CDR3 contains 13 residues. Germline V lookup: CDR1 SEHNR, CDR2 FQNEAQ (reference sequence). This CDR3 is CASSPFGTDTQYF. The CDR3, as DNA: TGTGCCAGCAGCCCCTTCGGCACAGATACGCAGTATTTT.

The V and J genes are TRBV9 and TRBJ1-4, with a weak D call TRBD1 (5 bases). The length of the CDR3 is 17 residues. Trimming pared 3 bases from V and 0 bases from J, leaving 15 bases between. CDR1 SGDLS and CDR2 YYNGEE come from the germline V gene. As DNA, the CDR3 is TGTGCCAGCAGCGCCGAGACTGGGGCTGCAACTAATGAAAAACTGTTTTTT. Translating gives CASSAETGAATNEKLFF.

This chain connects TRBV19 to TRBJ2-3; D possibly matches TRBD1 or TRBD2 (5 bases each). V lost 3 bases and J 0 bases, leaving 16 bases between the germline ends. This CDR3 contains 17 residues. Germline-derived CDR1 and CDR2 are LNHDA and SQIVND (reference sequence). CDR3 residues: CASSIGAGTGSTDTQYF. The CDR3 DNA is TGTGCCAGTAGTATCGGTGCCGGGACGGGGAGCACAGATACGCAGTATTTT.